This TCR beta chain stems from a study of cytomegalovirus exposure and HLA in healthy donors. It was with 60 Vbeta and 13 Jbeta primers that the PCR ran. Generated by immunoSEQ multiplex PCR, the TCRdb table keeps only in-frame clones and is missing some. This table holds about 110,000 clones, 81% found once. This clone has just one count. Its specificity is not known. The study, taken as a whole, reports: In vitro checks showed that three CMV-associated chains really do target CMV antigens. The investigators catalogued 150 or so TCR beta chains as cytomegalovirus-associated. Association of about 17,000 TCR beta sequences with HLA alleles was found at 0.05 false discovery rate in a later analysis.

V was clipped by 4 bases and J by 6 bases, with 13 bases between them. The germline V gene encodes CDR1 SGHDT and CDR2 YYEEEE. CDR3 length: 13 amino acids. The TCR comes from a woman aged 25 to 39 in good health and CMV-seronegative. The chain joins TRBV5-6 to TRBJ1-1; a weak D match, TRBD1 (6 bases). The sample comprised PBMCs. The CDR3 sequence is CASSPAGGSEAFF. CDR3 sequence (DNA): TGTGCCAGCAGCCCCGCGGGGGGCTCTGAAGCTTTCTTT.